Listed below are T cell receptor beta chains from one sample, sequenced in a study of cytomegalovirus exposure and HLA in healthy donors. Measured with immunoSEQ multiplex PCR; TCRdb has only the in-frame clones, and not every one. The sample lists some 50,000 clones, over 85% seen once, with 5.8% in the top ten. Sequencing was performed on PBMCs. All receptors come from a woman aged 18-35 years in good health and CMV-seronegative. Each CDR3 is given with its conserved first and last residue. A D gene is named only where the DNA matches it firmly. Clone size is stated in some rows and not others, as once, few, many or a class when expanded.

>NA|TRBV5-8|TRBJ1-1|NA
TGTGCCAGCAGCAGAGGCGTCAACACTGAAGCTTTCTTT
CASSRGVNTEAFF
>NA|TRBV19|TRBJ1-2|once
TGTGCCAGTAGTATACTTGACAGAAACTATGGCTACACCTTC
CASSILDRNYGYTF
>NA|TRBV2|TRBJ2-2|NA
TGTGCCAGCAGTTCCCGATCAGGGCAAACCGGGGAGCTGTTTTTT
CASSSRSGQTGELFF
>TRBD2|TRBV5-6|TRBJ2-5|NA
TGTGCCAGCAGCTCAAGCGGGACTCAAGAGACCCAGTACTTC
CASSSSGTQETQYF
>NA|TRBV7-9|TRBJ1-2|NA
TGTGCCAGCAGCTTTTCAGGAAACTATGGCTACACCTTC
CASSFSGNYGYTF
>NA|TRBV11-2|TRBJ1-2|NA
TGTGCCAGCAGCTCACGGACTGCCGGCTACACCTTC
CASSSRTAGYTF
>TRBD2|TRBV7-9|TRBJ2-1|NA
TGTGCAGCTGAAGGTAGCGGGGTATACTCCAATGAGCAGTTCTTC
CAAEGSGVYSNEQFF
>NA|TRBV6-1|TRBJ2-1|NA
TGTGCCAGCAGTGCTCAGCAGGGGAGTAACTCCTACAATGAGCAGTTCTTC
CASSAQQGSNSYNEQFF
>NA|TRBV30|TRBJ1-3|NA
TGTGCCTGGAGTCGGGGCTCTGGAAACACCATATATTTT
CAWSRGSGNTIYF
>TRBD1|TRBV5-1|TRBJ1-1|NA
TGCGCCAGCAGCTTTGGTACAGGGGGGCGGAGCACTGAAGCTTTCTTT
CASSFGTGGRSTEAFF
>NA|TRBV4-1|TRBJ1-2|once
TGCGCCAGCAGCCAAGTCGGTTGGGGCGAGACCCTAAACTATGGCTACACCTTC
CASSQVGWGETLNYGYTF
>TRBD1|TRBV5-4|TRBJ2-2|NA
TGTGCCAGCAGCTCTAGAGACAGGGGCGACACCGGGGAGCTGTTTTTT
CASSSRDRGDTGELFF
>TRBD1|TRBV9|TRBJ1-2|NA
TGTGCCAGTACGCCCGGGACAGGGGATGGCTACACCTTC
CASTPGTGDGYTF
>NA|TRBV4-3|TRBJ2-1|NA
TGCGCCAGCAGCCCGGTGGAGGGCAATGAGCAGTTCTTC
CASSPVEGNEQFF
>NA|TRBV4-2|TRBJ2-4|NA
TGTGCCAGCAGCCAAGAAGAAATACAGGAAAAAAACATTCAGTACTTC
CASSQEEIQEKNIQYF
>TRBD1|TRBV5-1|TRBJ1-2|once
TGCGCCAGCAGCCCGGGACAGACTGGCGGCTATGGCTACACCTTC
CASSPGQTGGYGYTF
>TRBD2|TRBV6-5|TRBJ2-1|NA
TGTGCCAGCAGTTATCCCGCCAGCGGGAGCTTTTATGAGCAGTTCTTC
CASSYPASGSFYEQFF
>NA|TRBV2|TRBJ2-6|once
TGTGCCAGCAGTCTGCAGGCCTCTGGGGCCAACGTCCTGACTTTC
CASSLQASGANVLTF
>NA|TRBV4-1|TRBJ1-2|NA
TGCGCCAGCAGCCAAGAGGGAGGCCTCTATGGCTACACCTTC
CASSQEGGLYGYTF
>TRBD2|TRBV7-9|TRBJ2-3|few
TGTGCCAGCAGCCCACGGACTAGCGGCACAGATACGCAGTATTTT
CASSPRTSGTDTQYF
>TRBD1|TRBV4-2|TRBJ1-1|NA
TGTGCCAGCAGCCAGCGACAGGGAGGCACTGAAGCTTTCTTT
CASSQRQGGTEAFF
>NA|TRBV27|TRBJ2-2|NA
TGTGCCAGCAGTTACGGGAGTCCGAACACCGGGGAGCTGTTTTTT
CASSYGSPNTGELFF
>NA|TRBV9|TRBJ1-1|NA
TGTGCCAGCAGCGTAGGAGGACAGATGAACACTGAAGCTTTCTTT
CASSVGGQMNTEAFF
>TRBD2|TRBV19|TRBJ2-1|NA
TGTGCCAGTAGTATCCTAGCGGGCCTTTACAATGAGCAGTTCTTC
CASSILAGLYNEQFF
>NA|TRBV29-1|TRBJ2-1|NA
TGCAGCGTTGAGGGTGGGAGCTCAACCAACAATGAGCAGTTCTTC
CSVEGGSSTNNEQFF
>TRBD2|TRBV5-1|TRBJ2-5|NA
TGCGCCAGCAGCCCAGCGGGGGAAGAGACCCAGTACTTC
CASSPAGEETQYF
>TRBD2|TRBV12-5|TRBJ2-5|NA
TGTGCTAGTGGTAAAGCTAGCGGGAGGGACTATCAAGAGACCCAGTACTTC
CASGKASGRDYQETQYF
>NA|TRBV10-3|TRBJ1-5|NA
TGTGCCACGGACAGCAATAGCAATCAGCCCCAGCATTTT
CATDSNSNQPQHF
>NA|TRBV6-5|TRBJ1-4|NA
TGTGCCAGCAGCCCGGGGGTTCAGGAAAAACTGTTTTTT
CASSPGVQEKLFF
>TRBD2|TRBV9|TRBJ2-3|NA
TGTGCCAGCAGCGGACTAGCGGGAGGGGTCACAGATACGCAGTATTTT
CASSGLAGGVTDTQYF
>NA|TRBV9|TRBJ2-7|NA
TGTGCCAGCAGCGACGCGGTTGAAGGCTCCTACGAGCAGTACTTC
CASSDAVEGSYEQYF
>NA|TRBV10-3|TRBJ2-2|NA
TGTGCCACGTTACAGGGTCTAGGGGCCGGGGAGCTGTTTTTT
CATLQGLGAGELFF
>TRBD2|TRBV5-1|TRBJ2-1|once
TGCGCCAGCAGCTACCTAGCGGGAATTGATGACAATGAGCAGTTCTTC
CASSYLAGIDDNEQFF
>TRBD2|TRBV18|TRBJ2-3|NA
TGTGCCAGCTCACCTTTGGGACTAGCGGTTTCCCTTCCAGATACGCAGTATTTT
CASSPLGLAVSLPDTQYF
>TRBD1|TRBV4-2|TRBJ2-7|few
TGTGCCAGCAGCCAAGATTTGGTCCGGGACAGGGGCCCCTACGAGCAGTACTTC
CASSQDLVRDRGPYEQYF
>NA|TRBV9|TRBJ1-1|NA
TGTGCCAGCAGCGTAGGACCCGAGGGCGGGGGCACTGAAGCTTTCTTT
CASSVGPEGGGTEAFF
>TRBD1|TRBV5-4|TRBJ1-4|NA
TGTGCCAGCAGCGTACTACGGGACAGGGTGAGAGGGAAACTGTTTTTT
CASSVLRDRVRGKLFF
>NA|TRBV5-1|TRBJ2-4|NA
TGCGCCAGCAGCTTGGCCTGGACAGAGGAGAACATTCAGTACTTC
CASSLAWTEENIQYF
>TRBD1|TRBV4-3|TRBJ1-2|NA
TGCGCCAGCAGCCAAGCCGGACAGGGCCCCTATGGCTACACCTTC
CASSQAGQGPYGYTF
>TRBD2|TRBV5-1|TRBJ2-2|NA
TGCGCCAGCAGCTTAACTAGCGGGGGGAACACCGGGGAGCTGTTTTTT
CASSLTSGGNTGELFF
>NA|TRBV25-1|TRBJ2-7|many
TGTGCCAGCAGTGAAAATCTAGGACAGCTCTACGAGCAGTACTTC
CASSENLGQLYEQYF
>NA|TRBV4-1|TRBJ2-1|NA
TGCGCCAGCAGCCAAGATTCGCCGAGGGATGAGCAGTTCTTC
CASSQDSPRDEQFF
>TRBD2|TRBV27|TRBJ2-1|NA
TGTGCCAGCAGTTTAAGCGGGAGCAGGGATGAGCAGTTCTTC
CASSLSGSRDEQFF
>NA|TRBV29-1|TRBJ1-1|NA
TGCAGCGTTGAAGGGCATGAGGAGAACACTGAAGCTTTCTTT
CSVEGHEENTEAFF
>NA|TRBV5-4|TRBJ1-4|NA
TGTGCCAGCAGCTACGACAGTAGAGATGAAAAACTGTTTTTT
CASSYDSRDEKLFF
>NA|TRBV2|TRBJ1-5|NA
TGTGCCAGCGCCGGGGTGGGGGCGATGAGTGGCAATCAGCCCCAGCATTTT
CASAGVGAMSGNQPQHF
>NA|TRBV20-1|TRBJ1-2|NA
TGCAGTGCTTTAGACAGTCATCACTACACCTTC
CSALDSHHYTF
>NA|TRBV5-1|TRBJ2-5|NA
TGCGCCAGCAGCTTCGGGGGCCAAGAGACCCAGTACTTC
CASSFGGQETQYF